The TCR beta chain under discussion was sequenced for a study of blood T cell repertoires in COVID-19. About the research overall: COVID-19 samples collected from the United States, Italy and Spain covered acute and convalescent phases. PBMCs, B-cell-depleted T cells, or T cells provided the cDNA or gDNA that made up the material.

Trimming took off 4 bases at V and 4 bases at J, with 19 bases between the two ends. Germline CDR1 reads LGHDT; CDR2 reads YNNKEL (reference sequence). The CDR3 is made up of 16 amino acids. Methods used by the authors: Estimation of nucleated cell counts was performed using reference gene primer amplification. The data were produced by immunoSEQ multiplex PCR, yet TCRdb's version contains in-frame clones alone and is incomplete. V, J and clone size reflect that table, while D and trimming were determined from the DNA. The data show about 200,000 clones, 87% seen once. V usage is TRBV3-1 (or the pseudogene TRBV3-2) and J usage is TRBJ1-2, with D perhaps matching TRBD1 (6 bases). This receptor was obtained from a man aged 60 to 69 with active or convalescent COVID-19. Material: peripheral blood. The CDR3 nucleotides are TGTGCCAGCAGCCCAAACGGGGACACCCGCCTCTATGGCTACACCTTC. It translates to CASSPNGDTRLYGYTF.